This T cell receptor beta chain was sequenced for a study of blood T cell repertoires in COVID-19. Background on the study: COVID-19 samples from acute and convalescent phases originated in the United States, Italy and Spain. Sample material is recorded as cDNA or gDNA derived from T cells, B-cell-depleted T cells, or PBMCs.

In the authors' workflow: The assay estimated nucleated cells by amplifying reference gene primers. Repertoires were generated with immunoSEQ multiplex PCR, while TCRdb's copy carries only in-frame clones and drops some. V, J and clone size are those of that table, while D and trimming were read from the DNA. The sample has about 110,000 clones, roughly 82% seen once. In germline, CDR1 is LNHDA, CDR2 SQIVND (reference sequence). Trimming cost V 5 bases and J 3 bases; bases outside gene matches: 2. This CDR3 region has 14 residues. The receptor's source is a woman aged 55-70 years with acute or convalescent COVID-19. Sequencing was carried out using peripheral blood. The chain joins TRBV19 to TRBJ1-5, with TRBD1 matching over 9 bases. The CDR3 sequence: CASSRQGVNQPQHF. In DNA, the CDR3 is TGTGCCAGTAGTCGACAGGGGGTCAATCAGCCCCAGCATTTT. Full variable domain (rest looked up from reference TRBV19 and TRBJ1-5): DGGITQSPKYLFRKEGQNVTLSCEQNLNHDAMYWYRQDPGQGLRLIYYSQIVNDFQKGDIAEGYSVSREKKESFPLTVTSAQKNPTAFYLCASSRQGVNQPQHFGDGTRLSIL.